These 23 T cell receptor beta chains were all obtained from the same sample, sequenced in a study of blood T cells in healthy people across ages (dated by TCRdb to about 2015). The library was obtained by 5' RACE. The sample was run on an Illumina HiSeq 2500. The second PCR ran for roughly 6 to 11 cycles and used a J-beta primer mix along with a sample-barcoded 5' primer. TCRdb reworked the public reads: Q25 trimming with fastp, MiXCR clone assembly, productive beta chains retained. All rows with the same CDR3 protein become a single entry with the most common DNA and genes. This sample gives 1.5 million to 1.8 million distinct CDR3 sequences in total; 35% to 45% of them show up just once. Together, the top ten hold more than 4% of the sample. The specimen sequenced was blood. The source of these receptors is a woman younger than 30 in good health.

The rearrangement joins TRBV4-2 to TRBJ2-1, with D possibly TRBD2 on 6 matching bases. The J call may be faulty, since TRBJ2-7 better matches the DNA end. This CDR3 spans 17 amino acids. Looked up from germline, CDR1 is LGHNA and CDR2 is YNFKEQ. In DNA form, the CDR3 reads TGTGCCAGCAGCCAAGACTTGGTCGGGAGCTCCTACAATGAGCAGTACTTC. Its protein is CASSQDLVGSSYNEQYF.

The chain uses TRBV12-3 or TRBV12-4 and TRBJ2-2; 9 bases match TRBD2. V gave up 5 bases and J gave up 3 bases; unmatched junction bases: 10. The CDR3 spans 17 residues. CDR3: CASSPRGVAGDTGELFF. In nucleotides, the CDR3 is TGTGCCAGCAGTCCCAGGGGGGTAGCGGGGGACACCGGGGAGCTGTTTTTT.

This clonotype appeared a few times. The chain uses TRBV29-1 and TRBJ2-3; either TRBD1 or TRBD2 may supply D (5 bases each). CDR3 length equals 15 residues. Germline CDR1 SQVTM, CDR2 ANQGSEA. V was trimmed by 4 bases and J by 4 bases, leaving 18 bases between them. CDR3 loop: CSVAPGPEGADTQYF. CDR3 nucleotides: TGCAGCGTTGCCCCGGGACCCGAAGGAGCAGATACGCAGTATTTT.

This chain links TRBV4-3 with TRBJ2-3; D is undetermined. The ends were cut back, 0 bases at V and 2 bases at J, with 6 bases in the middle. Germline V CDR1 and CDR2: LGHNA, YSLEER. This CDR3 contains 14 residues. CDR3 DNA: TGCGCCAGCAGCCAAGATCCAATCACAGATACGCAGTATTTT. Amino acid sequence: CASSQDPITDTQYF.

The rearrangement uses TRBV6-5 and TRBJ2-1, with D perhaps TRBD1 (5 bases). Germline CDR1 is MNHEY and CDR2 is SVGAGI. Trimming removed 0 bases from V and 2 bases from J, with 14 bases in between. The CDR3 extends over 17 amino acids. Here the CDR3 DNA reads TGTGCCAGCAGTTACTCGAGTACAGGTGTGCCCTACAATGAGCAGTTCTTC. It translates to CASSYSSTGVPYNEQFF.

In the case of this clonotype: At one of its ends the junction is not consistent with the germline gene, which may arise from a read error. The chain is built from TRBV20-1 and TRBJ2-1, with 8 positions matching TRBD2. Germline V gene sequence: CDR1 DFQATT, CDR2 SNEGSKA (reference sequence). The length of the CDR3 is 14 residues. The chain's CDR3 is CSAILAVSYNKQFF. As DNA, the CDR3 is TGCAGTGCCATACTAGCGGTCTCCTACAATAAGCAGTTCTTC.

This clonotype was found a few times. The chain combines TRBV3-1 with TRBJ1-5, with a weak D call TRBD1 (6 bases). This CDR3 region has 17 residues. With 4 bases removed from V and 4 bases from J, the gap between germline ends came to 20 bases. The germline V gene encodes CDR1 LGHDT and CDR2 YNNKEL (reference sequence). The DNA of the CDR3 is TGTGCCAGCAGCCGAGATCGGGACGGGGGCCGGAATCAGCCCCAGCATTTT. Protein sequence: CASSRDRDGGRNQPQHF.

Comment on this clonotype: Mismatch with germline at one junction end may stem from a read error. The J gene is TRBJ1-4, the V gene TRBV7-9; 10 bases agree with TRBD1. Germline V gene lookup returns CDR1 SEHNR and CDR2 FQNEAQ (reference sequence). The CDR3 spans 14 residues. DNA of the CDR3: TGTTCCAGCAGCCTCGGACAGGGGGAGGAAAAACTGTTTTTT. This sequence encodes CSSSLGQGEEKLFF.

This clonotype was seen more than once but under ten times. The chain joins TRBV28 to TRBJ2-1; TRBD2 might be the D (5 bases). CDR1 is MDHEN and CDR2 is SYDVKM in the germline V gene. This CDR3 has 15 amino acids. V dropped 1 base and J dropped 5 bases, with 12 bases sitting between them. CDR3 protein: CASSLSGRNHNEQFF. The CDR3 DNA reads as TGTGCCAGCAGTTTATCGGGGAGAAATCACAATGAGCAGTTCTTC.

The rearrangement links TRBV4-2 to TRBJ2-4; 8 bases align to TRBD2. The J segment lost 5 bases and the V segment lost 0 bases, leaving 3 bases of the junction unmatched. Germline V lookup: CDR1 LGHNA, CDR2 YNFKEQ. The CDR3 length is 15 residues. CDR3 nucleotide sequence: TGTGCCAGCAGCCAAGAGACTAGCGAACAAAACATTCAGTACTTC. Translating it yields CASSQETSEQNIQYF.

The V and J genes are TRBV7-2 and TRBJ2-7, with D unclear. CDR1 SGHTA and CDR2 FQGNSA come from the germline V gene. The CDR3 covers 13 residues. Trimming stripped 8 bases from V and 0 bases from J, with 11 bases between. CDR3 nucleotide sequence: TGTGCCAGCTCTATCCAGAGCTCCTACGAGCAGTACTTC. Protein sequence: CASSIQSSYEQYF.

V gene TRBV12-3 or TRBV12-4 combines with J gene TRBJ2-1; 13 nucleotides agree with TRBD2. Trimming took 3 bases from V and 7 from J; bases not matched to a gene: 18. The CDR3 covers 20 residues. CDR3 sequence: CASSFVGRGLLAGGQNEQFF. The CDR3, as DNA: TGTGCCAGCAGTTTTGTTGGCAGGGGGCTACTAGCGGGAGGGCAAAATGAGCAGTTCTTC.

The V and J genes are TRBV30 and TRBJ1-2, with D hard to call. CDR1 and CDR2 (germline): GTSNPN, SVGIG (reference sequence). The CDR3 consists of 13 residues. The V and J ends lost 5 bases and 4 bases respectively, with 14 bases between them. This CDR3 is CAWLGSWIYGYTF. CDR3 nucleotide sequence: TGTGCCTGGTTGGGCAGCTGGATCTATGGCTACACCTTC.

V is TRBV6-2 or TRBV6-3 and J is TRBJ1-5, with D unresolved. The CDR3 spans 13 residues. V was pared by 8 bases and J by 4 bases, with 12 bases between. CDR1 and CDR2 from the germline V gene are MNHEY and SVGEGT. As DNA, the CDR3 is TGTGCCAGCTCATGGCCGGGAAATCAGCCCCAGCATTTT. Protein: CASSWPGNQPQHF.

The V and J genes are TRBV20-1 and TRBJ1-1; 10 bases map to TRBD1. CDR3 length: 12 amino acids. Germline assignment: CDR1 DFQATT and CDR2 SNEGSKA (reference sequence). Trimming took 5 bases from V and 8 from J; bases not matched to a gene: 5. The CDR3 region is CSAQGQGREAFF. The DNA for the CDR3 is TGCAGTGCTCAGGGACAGGGGAGAGAAGCTTTCTTT.

J is TRBJ1-5 and V is TRBV11-2, with 7 positions matching TRBD1. The germline V gene has CDR1 SGHAT and CDR2 FQNNGV. J was trimmed by 0 bases and V by 0 bases; bases with no gene match: 14. The CDR3 runs to 20 residues. The CDR3 nucleotides read TGTGCCAGCAGCTTAGAACGTGGTAGGGACAGCTACTATAGCAATCAGCCCCAGCATTTT. Translation gives CASSLERGRDSYYSNQPQHF.

There are a few counts of this clonotype. This chain uses TRBV4-2 with TRBJ2-1; 9 bases are a match to TRBD2. Germline CDR1 is LGHNA and CDR2 is YNFKEQ. J lost 1 base, V lost 0 bases, and 7 bases had no gene match. The CDR3 is 18 residues long. As DNA, the CDR3 is TGTGCCAGCAGCCAAGATCGGGTAGCGGGAGAGTCCTACAATGAGCAGTTCTTC. Translating it yields CASSQDRVAGESYNEQFF.

The table lists this clonotype with a few counts. The rearrangement uses TRBV7-2 and TRBJ2-1; D is tentatively TRBD1 or TRBD2 (5 bases each). V lost 6 bases and J lost 8, with 20 bases in between. The germline gives CDR1 SGHTA, CDR2 FQGNSA. The CDR3 has 15 residues. The CDR3 DNA reads as TGTGCCAGCAGACAAGGTCGGGACGGAGTCGATGAGCAGTTCTTC. This codes for CASRQGRDGVDEQFF.

This clonotype has just a few counts. The chain is built from TRBV12-3 or TRBV12-4 and TRBJ1-2; D ambiguous. This CDR3 is built from 13 residues. Deletions cut 7 bases from V and 6 bases from J, with 15 bases between. CDR3 residues: CASTPGTSHGYTF. Here the CDR3 DNA reads TGTGCCAGCACCCCCGGTACCAGCCATGGCTACACCTTC.

The chain employs TRBV7-9 and TRBJ1-6; 10 nucleotides match TRBD1. The CDR3 spans 15 residues. Germline CDR1 reads SEHNR; CDR2 reads FQNEAQ (reference sequence). V trimming: 5 bases; J trimming: 10 bases; junction bases outside the gene matches: 8. CDR3 nucleotides: TGTGCCAGCAGCGGAGTTGGGACAGGGGCCTCACCCCTCCACTTT. Translation: CASSGVGTGASPLHF.

This clonotype has a handful of counts. The chain employs TRBV9 and TRBJ2-1, with 11 positions matching TRBD2. Per germline, CDR1 SGDLS and CDR2 YYNGEE. Germline trimming cut 0 bases from V and 8 bases from J; bases unmatched to any gene: 4. The CDR3 has 15 residues. The CDR3 here is CASSVGSGRGHEQFF. CDR3 sequence (DNA): TGTGCCAGCAGCGTAGGTAGCGGGAGGGGCCATGAGCAGTTCTTC.

This clonotype was counted a few times. This rearrangement joins TRBV6-1 to TRBJ1-2, with 9 bases identical to TRBD1. The germline V gene encodes CDR1 MNHNS and CDR2 SASEGT. Trimming took 3 bases from V and 2 from J; bases not matched to a gene: 1. The CDR3 covers 14 residues. The CDR3 nucleotides read TGTGCCAGCAGTGATGACAGGGGGAACTATGGCTACACCTTC. Protein product: CASSDDRGNYGYTF.

In its sample, this clonotype was seen a few times. The V call is TRBV20-1, the J call TRBJ2-3; no clear D gene. This CDR3 is built from 15 residues. CDR1 and CDR2 (germline): DFQATT, SNEGSKA (reference sequence). Trimming removed 3 bases at V and 4 bases at J, with 17 bases between. CDR3 loop: CSASNVIGRADTQYF. CDR3 nucleotides: TGCAGTGCTAGCAATGTAATAGGACGCGCAGATACGCAGTATTTT.